A single T cell receptor beta chain is shown here with its context. Its antigen is unidentified. Germline V CDR1 and CDR2: LNHDA, SQIVND (reference sequence). The CDR3 is 15 residues long. V was cut by 7 bases and J by 1 base, with 16 bases left in between. This entry comes from a study of shared clonotypes between healthy human individuals. Study-level background: Three plates were used per donor for CD4 naive, three for CD4 memory, two for CD8 naive and one for CD8 memory. The study, taken as a whole, reports: Memory subsets had estimated richness that was generally smaller than that of naive subsets. Only a few donors were included, so the genetic and exposure-history diversity represented was limited.

The assay was immunoSEQ multiplex PCR, and TCRdb's table has in-frame clones only and misses some. The table lists a few million clones, just over 90% of them singletons, with about 0.39% in the top ten. The rearrangement uses TRBV19 and TRBJ1-2; TRBD1 might be the D (6 bases). This TCR came from a young man in good health. Some clones in this sample may be carry-over from other donors' samples. Sequencing was carried out using naive CD4+ T cells from PBMCs. Sample subset: CD45RA+ positively selected. The CDR3 DNA reads as TGTGCCAGTACCCCAAGGGGGGACCTTAACTATGGCTACACCTTC. Residues: CASTPRGDLNYGYTF.